Listed here are 9 T cell receptor beta chains from one sample, sequenced in a study of OX40 agonist ivuxolimab in advanced cancers. Data came from immunoSEQ multiplex PCR; TCRdb stores just in-frame clones and leaves some out. The data hold tens of thousands of clones, with 60% to 85% observed a single time. This sample comprised CD4+ or CD8+ T cells sorted from blood, obtained in a trial of the OX40 agonist ivuxolimab. The source of these receptors is an adult with an advanced solid tumor such as melanoma, head and neck, liver or kidney cancer.

The chain is built from TRBV2 and TRBJ1-5; 8 bases align to TRBD1. In germline, CDR1 is SNHLY, CDR2 FYNNEI. This CDR3 is 14 amino acids long. V was clipped by 6 bases and J by 7 bases; unmatched bases: 8. CDR3 residues: CASSLGTGGQPQHF. In DNA form, the CDR3 reads TGTGCCAGCAGCCTCGGGACAGGTGGACAGCCCCAGCATTTT.

V and J are TRBV7-9 and TRBJ2-2, with 12 bases matching TRBD2. Unmatched junction bases numbered 6, after V lost 5 bases and J lost 5 bases. Germline CDR1 reads SEHNR; CDR2 reads FQNEAQ (reference sequence). The CDR3 has 16 amino acids. The CDR3 loop reads CASSRSGTSGTGELFF. As DNA, the CDR3 is TGTGCCAGCAGCCGTTCCGGGACTAGCGGGACCGGGGAGCTGTTTTTT.

This chain links TRBV6-5 with TRBJ1-6, with 9 bases lining up with TRBD1. The CDR3 totals 14 residues. Germline CDR1 MNHEY, CDR2 SVGAGI. Unmatched junction bases numbered 7, after V lost 6 bases and J lost 10 bases. DNA for the CDR3: TGTGCCAGCAGGACCCGGGACAGGGCCTCACCCCTCCACTTT. Its translation: CASRTRDRASPLHF.

This clone was seen once. The germline gene is not matched at one end of the junction; a read error may be the cause. This chain connects TRBV27 to TRBJ1-1; 7 bases agree with TRBD1. This CDR3 has 15 residues. Germline V lookup: CDR1 MNHEY, CDR2 SMNVEV (reference sequence). Written as DNA, the CDR3 is TGTGCCAGCAGTATATCGGGACAGCCGAACACTGAAGCTTTCTTT. This gives the protein CASSISGQPNTEAFF.

By share, this clone ranks as medium-sized. V is TRBV7-9 and J is TRBJ1-5, with TRBD1 as a possible D gene (5 bases). Trimming shortened V by 4 bases and J by 7 bases, and 14 bases separated the two germline ends. The CDR3 contains 14 residues. Germline loops: CDR1 SEHNR, CDR2 FQNEAQ (reference sequence). The DNA for the CDR3 is TGTGCCAGCAGCTCATCTTCTGGGGGGCAGCCCCAGCATTTT. Translation gives CASSSSSGGQPQHF.

In its sample, this clone was seen a few times. The chain employs TRBV27 and TRBJ2-7; 7 bases match TRBD2. The CDR3 is 14 amino acids. The germline V gene encodes CDR1 MNHEY and CDR2 SMNVEV (reference sequence). V trimming: 6 bases; J trimming: 5 bases; junction bases outside the gene matches: 10. The CDR3, as DNA: TGTGCCAGCAGCCAAGACAGCGGGACCCACGAGCAGTACTTC. The encoded protein is CASSQDSGTHEQYF.

The chain couples TRBV30 to TRBJ1-3; no firm D call. The V end lost 0 bases, the J end lost 5 bases, and 5 bases lay between the germline ends. Germline-derived CDR1 and CDR2 are GTSNPN and SVGIG (reference sequence). The CDR3 is 12 residues long. The CDR3 region is CAWSVIRNTIYF. Here the CDR3 DNA reads TGTGCCTGGAGTGTAATCCGAAACACCATATATTTT. Full variable domain (remainder filled in from reference TRBV30 and TRBJ1-3): SQTIHQWPATLVQPVGSPLSLECTVEGTSNPNLYWYRQAAGRGLQLLFYSVGIGQISSEVPQNLSASRPQDRQFILSSKKLLLSDSGFYLCAWSVIRNTIYFGEGSWLTVV.

CDR3 DNA sequence: TGTGCCAGCAGCTCCCAGGCCGACACCAAAAACATTCAGTACTTC. Amino acid sequence: CASSSQADTKNIQYF. V is TRBV11-2 and J is TRBJ2-4; no clear D. The V gene's germline CDR1 is SGHAT and CDR2 FQNNGV. V lost 4 bases and J 2 bases, leaving 12 bases between the germline ends. The CDR3 sequence is 15 residues long.

This sequence joins TRBV5-6 and TRBJ2-2, with TRBD2 identical over 7 bases. Germline CDR1 and CDR2: SGHDT and YYEEEE. V was pared by 4 bases and J by 1 base, with 7 bases of the junction left unmatched. The CDR3 covers 16 residues. CDR3 in DNA: TGTGCCAGCAGCCGGGCAAGCGGGAAGAACACCGGGGAGCTGTTTTTT. Protein product: CASSRASGKNTGELFF.